This T cell receptor beta chain is drawn from a study of T cell responses to AZD1222 COVID-19 vaccine. Findings of the study overall: Repertoires were obtained solely post-peak T cell response. Just a handful of people given AZD1222 tested seropositive at baseline. Spike-specific TCR repertoires showed rising breadth and depth after two AZD1222 doses. The CD4 TCRs associated with vaccination extended across spike and predominated at 160-218 and 743-854.

The table came from immunoSEQ multiplex PCR; TCRdb's copy has only in-frame clones and leaves some out. Of roughly 150,000 clones in the sample, around 93% were seen once. Details on this clone: What it binds is unknown.

The germline V and J ends were trimmed by 2 bases and 7 bases, with 9 bases remaining between them. Germline V gene lookup returns CDR1 LGHDT and CDR2 YNNKEL (reference sequence). This CDR3 is built from 13 residues. This chain joins TRBV3-1 (or the pseudogene TRBV3-2) and TRBJ2-1; D is undetermined. The source material was peripheral blood, sampled on day 0 of AZD1222 vaccination. This TCR was sampled from an adult in good health. Here the CDR3 DNA reads TGTGCCAGCAGCCAATGGTTTGGAAATGAGCAGTTCTTC. Its protein is CASSQWFGNEQFF.